The next 27 T cell receptor beta chains were all read from a single sample in a study of cytomegalovirus exposure and HLA in healthy donors. The assay was immunoSEQ multiplex PCR, and TCRdb's table has in-frame clones only and misses some. The sample shows 65,000 to 95,000 clones, roughly 95% of them seen only once. The material sequenced was PBMCs. These receptor sequences come from a young man in good health and CMV-seronegative.

The chain recombines TRBV7-2 with TRBJ2-1, with D possibly being TRBD2 (5 bases). The germline gives CDR1 SGHTA, CDR2 FQGNSA. This CDR3 contains 11 residues. The ends were cut back, 6 bases at V and 9 bases at J, with 9 bases in the middle. As DNA, the CDR3 is TGTGCCAGCAGTGTACGGGGTGAGCAGTTCTTC. Its protein is CASSVRGEQFF.

This clone was detected once. The chain uses TRBV7-7 and TRBJ2-7, with 10 bases aligning to TRBD2. Germline V gene lookup returns CDR1 SSHAT and CDR2 FNYEAQ (reference sequence). This CDR3 is built from 17 residues. The V gene end was trimmed by 2 bases and the J gene end by 3 bases; junction bases not matched to a gene: 10. In nucleotides, the CDR3 is TGTGCCAGCAGCTTATCATCCCTAGCGGGGGATTACTACGAGCAGTACTTC. It translates to CASSLSSLAGDYYEQYF.

This clone is a singleton in its sample. J is TRBJ2-1 and V is TRBV5-1, with D perhaps matching TRBD2 (6 bases). CDR3 size: 13 residues. Germline V gene sequence: CDR1 SGHRS, CDR2 YFSETQ. V was clipped by 4 bases and J by 8 bases, with 13 bases between them. This chain's CDR3 is CASSKDYIHEQFF. The CDR3, as DNA: TGCGCCAGCAGCAAGGACTACATCCATGAGCAGTTCTTC.

This chain links TRBV4-1 with TRBJ2-1; D is uncertain. The CDR3 totals 14 residues. Trimming shortened V by 3 bases and J by 6 bases, and 12 bases separated the two germline ends. Germline V lookup: CDR1 MGHRA, CDR2 YSYEKL. The DNA for the CDR3 is TGCGCCAGCAGCCATCTGGTGGCAGGCAATGAGCAGTTCTTC. Translating it yields CASSHLVAGNEQFF.

This chain links TRBV7-3 with TRBJ1-2; D perhaps matches TRBD1 (5 bases). V dropped 2 bases and J dropped 13 bases, with 20 bases sitting between them. Per germline, CDR1 SGHTA and CDR2 FQGTGA. This CDR3 is 14 amino acids long. CDR3 amino acids: CASSLLGQGRVSTF. DNA for the CDR3: TGTGCCAGCAGCTTACTGGGTCAGGGTAGGGTCAGCACCTTC.

The chain couples TRBV28 to TRBJ2-3; tentative D call: TRBD2 (6 bases). CDR1 and CDR2 (germline): MDHEN, SYDVKM. Trimming took off 5 bases at V and 0 bases at J, with 12 bases between the two ends. This CDR3 is built from 15 residues. The chain's CDR3 is CASSTGTPSTDTQYF. The CDR3 DNA reads as TGTGCCAGCAGTACCGGGACTCCTAGCACAGATACGCAGTATTTT.

This clone was recorded once. This chain uses TRBV9 with TRBJ2-5; D unresolved. The length of the CDR3 is 16 residues. Per the germline V gene, CDR1 is SGDLS and CDR2 is YYNGEE. V dropped 0 bases and J dropped 2 bases, with 14 bases sitting between them. The CDR3 reads CASSVESGNGQETQYF. For the CDR3, the DNA is TGTGCCAGCAGCGTAGAGTCAGGAAACGGACAAGAGACCCAGTACTTC.

The genes are TRBV10-3 and TRBJ1-1; the D is unclear. The CDR3 consists of 13 residues. Trimming cost V 7 bases and J 1 base, with 10 bases left between them. Per germline, CDR1 ENHRY and CDR2 SYGVKD. CDR3 nucleotide sequence: TGTGCCATCAACGCGCGAGGGAACACTGAAGCTTTCTTT. Residues: CAINARGNTEAFF.

The chain is built from TRBV5-1 and TRBJ1-4; no firm D call. V gave up 0 bases and J gave up 10 bases, with 10 bases separating them. The CDR3 length is 13 residues. CDR1 and CDR2 from the germline V gene are SGHRS and YFSETQ. The CDR3: CASSLAERGKLFF. DNA for the CDR3: TGCGCCAGCAGCTTGGCCGAGAGAGGAAAACTGTTTTTT.

The V call is TRBV7-3, the J call TRBJ2-1, with D possibly TRBD2 on 5 matching bases. Germline values: CDR1 SGHTA, CDR2 FQGTGA. The CDR3 consists of 13 residues. Trimming cost V 3 bases and J 4 bases, with 7 bases left between them. The CDR3 is CASSFRGYNEQFF. For the CDR3, the DNA is TGTGCCAGCAGCTTTCGGGGTTACAATGAGCAGTTCTTC.

This chain joins TRBV30 and TRBJ1-5, with D possibly matching TRBD1 (5 bases). Germline lookup yields CDR1 GTSNPN and CDR2 SVGIG (reference sequence). V gave up 5 bases and J gave up 5 bases, with 13 bases separating them. The CDR3 has 13 amino acids. The CDR3 protein is CAWGEGRDQPQHF. CDR3 sequence (DNA): TGTGCCTGGGGGGAAGGCAGGGATCAGCCCCAGCATTTT.

This chain uses TRBV18 with TRBJ1-2; D gene unclear. The V gene's germline CDR1 is KGHSH and CDR2 LQKENI. This CDR3 has 14 residues. Trimming removed 0 bases from V and 7 bases from J, with 12 bases in between. In DNA, the CDR3 is TGTGCCAGCTCACCACCGCGTCGTACTACTGGCTACACCTTC. Protein: CASSPPRRTTGYTF.

The V call is TRBV19, the J call TRBJ2-1; 13 positions agree with TRBD2. Germline trimming cut 1 base from V and 6 bases from J; bases unmatched to any gene: 9. Germline CDR1 reads LNHDA; CDR2 reads SQIVND (reference sequence). The CDR3 sequence is 18 residues long. Here the CDR3 reads CASSIGMGGTSGINEQFF. In DNA, the CDR3 is TGTGCCAGTAGTATAGGGATGGGGGGGACTAGCGGGATCAATGAGCAGTTCTTC.

The chain employs TRBV2 and TRBJ1-1; 7 positions agree with TRBD1. CDR3 length: 14 residues. Germline V gives CDR1 SNHLY, CDR2 FYNNEI. J lost 4 bases, V lost 7 bases, and 9 bases had no gene match. CDR3 nucleotide sequence: TGTGCCAGCACCTCACAGGGGTTTGGCACTGAAGCTTTCTTT. Its protein is CASTSQGFGTEAFF.

This clone has only one observation. The gene calls are TRBV9 and TRBJ2-1, with D possibly being TRBD1 (6 bases). Germline-derived CDR1 and CDR2 are SGDLS and YYNGEE. The CDR3 covers 15 residues. Trimming removed 0 bases from V and 5 bases from J, with 12 bases in between. The CDR3 loop is CASSVGGGENNEQFF. The CDR3 DNA follows: TGTGCCAGCAGCGTAGGAGGGGGTGAAAACAATGAGCAGTTCTTC.

The chain couples TRBV13 to TRBJ2-7; 8 bases agree with TRBD2. Germline lookup yields CDR1 PRHDT and CDR2 FYEKMQ (reference sequence). This CDR3 comprises 14 residues. V was clipped by 4 bases and J by 5 bases; unmatched bases: 7. CDR3 in DNA: TGTGCCAGCAGCTCCAGCCGGGGGGGTAACGAGCAGTACTTC. It codes for CASSSSRGGNEQYF.

The rearrangement uses TRBV30 and TRBJ1-1, with D perhaps TRBD1 (6 bases). The CDR3 runs to 15 residues. CDR1 is GTSNPN and CDR2 is SVGIG in the germline V gene (reference sequence). Trimming pared 2 bases from V and 0 bases from J, leaving 13 bases between. Here the CDR3 reads CAWSPGGAMNTEAFF. CDR3 nucleotide sequence: TGTGCCTGGAGTCCCGGGGGGGCCATGAACACTGAAGCTTTCTTT. Combining the CDR3 with reference TRBV30 and TRBJ1-1 gives the whole variable domain SQTIHQWPATLVQPVGSPLSLECTVEGTSNPNLYWYRQAAGRGLQLLFYSVGIGQISSEVPQNLSASRPQDRQFILSSKKLLLSDSGFYLCAWSPGGAMNTEAFFGQGTRLTVV.

The chain carries TRBV5-1 and TRBJ1-1; D call uncertain. Germline assignment: CDR1 SGHRS and CDR2 YFSETQ. Trimming shortened V by 7 bases and J by 1 base, and 29 bases separated the two germline ends. The CDR3 consists of 19 residues. The chain's CDR3 is CASRLGSSVLMATNTEAFF. As DNA, the CDR3 is TGCGCCAGCCGTTTGGGATCATCAGTACTAATGGCAACGAACACTGAAGCTTTCTTT.

V is TRBV12-5 and J is TRBJ1-2, with TRBD1 identical over 7 bases. V was pared by 6 bases and J by 2 bases, with 3 bases of the junction left unmatched. The CDR3 totals 13 residues. CDR1 is LGHNT, CDR2 FRNRAP, per germline. In DNA form, the CDR3 reads TGTGCTAGTGGCACGGGACAGAACTATGGCTACACCTTC. Translated: CASGTGQNYGYTF.

This chain joins TRBV11-2 and TRBJ2-1, with D possibly TRBD2 on 5 matching bases. V gave up 4 bases and J gave up 8 bases, with 9 bases separating them. The CDR3 length is 12 residues. Germline-derived CDR1 and CDR2 are SGHAT and FQNNGV. The CDR3 DNA follows: TGTGCCAGCAGCTCGGGGTGGGATGAGCAGTTCTTC. Translation: CASSSGWDEQFF.

V and J are TRBV9 and TRBJ2-5; D possibly corresponds to TRBD2 (5 bases). V lost 3 bases and J lost 4, with 13 bases in between. The CDR3 extends over 14 amino acids. CDR1 and CDR2 (germline): SGDLS, YYNGEE. The CDR3 region has the DNA TGTGCCAGCAGCGCCGACCCGGGGAGAGAGACCCAGTACTTC. It is translated as CASSADPGRETQYF.

The J gene is TRBJ2-3, the V gene TRBV19, with D perhaps matching TRBD1 (6 bases). V was clipped by 8 bases and J by 5 bases, with 17 bases between them. Germline lookup yields CDR1 LNHDA and CDR2 SQIVND (reference sequence). The CDR3 is made up of 14 amino acids. The CDR3 is CASRIQEDRDTQYF. CDR3 DNA: TGTGCCAGTCGAATCCAAGAGGACAGAGATACGCAGTATTTT. Full variable domain (rest looked up from reference TRBV19 and TRBJ2-3): DGGITQSPKYLFRKEGQNVTLSCEQNLNHDAMYWYRQDPGQGLRLIYYSQIVNDFQKGDIAEGYSVSREKKESFPLTVTSAQKNPTAFYLCASRIQEDRDTQYFGPGTRLTVL.

The chain carries TRBV6-6 and TRBJ2-3; D unresolved. V was cut by 4 bases and J by 8 bases, with 10 bases left in between. The germline gives CDR1 MNHNY, CDR2 SVGAGI (reference sequence). The CDR3 is 12 amino acids. CDR3 in amino acids: CASSSRLATQYF. The DNA of the CDR3 is TGTGCCAGCAGTTCACGACTTGCTACGCAGTATTTT.

V is TRBV7-2 and J is TRBJ2-7; TRBD1 matches at 7 bases. The junction had 8 bases not matched to a gene; V was cut back by 4 bases and J by 8 bases. CDR3 length: 13 residues. The germline CDR1 and CDR2 sequences are SGHTA and FQGNSA. The CDR3 is CASSSDRAGQQYF. In DNA, the CDR3 is TGTGCCAGCAGCTCTGACAGGGCAGGGCAGCAGTACTTC.

This clone was detected only a few times. The chain is built from TRBV29-1 and TRBJ1-3; the match to TRBD1 covers 7 bases. The J segment lost 3 bases and the V segment lost 1 base, leaving 9 bases of the junction unmatched. CDR3 length: 16 residues. Germline V gene sequence: CDR1 SQVTM, CDR2 ANQGSEA. The DNA for the CDR3 is TGCAGCGTTGAAGGGGGACAGCCTTCTGGTGGAAACACCATATATTTT. It codes for CSVEGGQPSGGNTIYF.

The chain links TRBV13 to TRBJ1-1; the match to TRBD1 covers 9 bases. With 5 bases clipped from V and 7 bases from J, the junction kept 8 bases outside the gene matches. The CDR3 is 14 residues long. Germline CDR1 and CDR2: PRHDT and FYEKMQ (reference sequence). The CDR3 reads CASSPPQGASEAFF. CDR3 DNA: TGTGCCAGCAGCCCACCACAGGGGGCTAGTGAAGCTTTCTTT.

The V and J genes are TRBV18 and TRBJ2-1; D unclear. Germline V gene data show CDR1 as KGHSH and CDR2 as LQKENI. The V end was cut by 3 bases, the J end by 9 bases, with 18 bases between. The CDR3 consists of 15 residues. This CDR3 reads CASSPLAGTPVEQFF. Here the CDR3 DNA reads TGTGCCAGCTCACCTCTGGCAGGAACCCCAGTTGAGCAGTTCTTC.